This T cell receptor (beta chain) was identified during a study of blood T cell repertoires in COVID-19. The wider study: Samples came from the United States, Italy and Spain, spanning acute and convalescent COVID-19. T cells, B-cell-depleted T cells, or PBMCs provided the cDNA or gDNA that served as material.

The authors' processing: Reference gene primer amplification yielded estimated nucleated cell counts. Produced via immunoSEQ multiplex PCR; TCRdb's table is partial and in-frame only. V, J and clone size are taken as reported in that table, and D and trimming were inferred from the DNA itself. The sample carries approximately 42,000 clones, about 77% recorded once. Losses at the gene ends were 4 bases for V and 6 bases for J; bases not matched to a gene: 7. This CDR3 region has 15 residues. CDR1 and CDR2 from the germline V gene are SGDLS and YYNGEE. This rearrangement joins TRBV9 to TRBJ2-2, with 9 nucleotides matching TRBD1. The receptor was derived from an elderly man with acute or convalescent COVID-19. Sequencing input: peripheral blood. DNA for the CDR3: TGTGCCAGCAGCCCGCCGGGACAGGGATCCGGGGAGCTGTTTTTT. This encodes CASSPPGQGSGELFF.